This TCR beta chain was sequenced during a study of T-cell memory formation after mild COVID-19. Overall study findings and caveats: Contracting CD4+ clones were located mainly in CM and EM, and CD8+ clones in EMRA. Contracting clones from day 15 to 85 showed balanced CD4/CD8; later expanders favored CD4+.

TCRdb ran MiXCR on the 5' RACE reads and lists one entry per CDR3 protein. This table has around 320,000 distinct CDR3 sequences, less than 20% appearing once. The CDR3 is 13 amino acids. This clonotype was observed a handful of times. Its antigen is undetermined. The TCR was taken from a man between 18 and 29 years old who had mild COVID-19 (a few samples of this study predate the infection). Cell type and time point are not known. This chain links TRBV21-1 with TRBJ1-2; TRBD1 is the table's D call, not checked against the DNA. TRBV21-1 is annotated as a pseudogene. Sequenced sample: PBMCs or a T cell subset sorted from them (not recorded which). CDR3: CASSKLEGEGYTF. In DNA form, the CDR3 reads TGTGCCAGCAGCAAATTAGAAGGGGAGGGCTACACCTTC.